This record concerns one T cell receptor (beta chain) sequence. Authors' methods: From reference gene primer amplification, estimates of nucleated cell counts were derived. This table comes from immunoSEQ multiplex PCR, and its TCRdb copy is limited to in-frame clones, with some not included. The V and J calls and clone size were taken over from that table, and D and trimming were inferred from the DNA. The table has under 250,000 clones, around nine tenths seen once. These data belong to a study of blood T cell repertoires in COVID-19. For the study at large: PBMCs, B-cell-depleted T cells, or T cells were the source of the cDNA or gDNA that made up the material.

Enrolment of Seattle patients took place during active infection, and they were followed longitudinally. Trimming took 4 bases from V and 5 from J; bases not matched to a gene: 5. There are 14 residues in the CDR3. Per germline, CDR1 SGHRS and CDR2 YFSETQ. Material for sequencing was peripheral blood. The clonotype originates from a man aged 50 to 60 with COVID-19, enrolled during active disease. The chain recombines TRBV5-1 with TRBJ2-1, with TRBD2 identical over 8 bases. CDR3 in amino acids: CASSPRLAHNEQFF. The CDR3 nucleotides read TGCGCCAGCAGCCCAAGACTAGCGCACAATGAGCAGTTCTTC.